The text below deals with one TCR beta chain. CDR1 is SGHVS and CDR2 is FNYEAQ in the germline V gene. CDR3 size: 16 residues. Trimming removed 5 bases from V and 2 bases from J, with 16 bases in between. Sequenced by immunoSEQ multiplex PCR; TCRdb stores in-frame clones only, minus some. The table shows about 200,000 clones, with more than 80% occurring only once. The data were obtained in a study of blood T cell repertoires in COVID-19. Which cohort a participant joined came from the clinical history participants gave. The gene calls are TRBV7-6 and TRBJ1-5; D may be TRBD1 (6 bases). Sequenced sample: PBMCs or T cells enriched from blood (not recorded which). The sequence came from a woman between 18 and 29 years old who had recovered from COVID-19. The CDR3 region has the DNA TGTGCCAGCAGCCCCGCCGGGGGGGCACGCAATCAGCCCCAGCATTTT. It encodes CASSPAGGARNQPQHF. Filled out from reference TRBV7-6 and TRBJ1-5, the complete variable domain reads GAGVSQSPRYKVTKRGQDVALRCDPISGHVSLYWYRQALGQGPEFLTYFNYEAQQDKSGLPNDRFSAERPEGSISTLTIQRTEQRDSAMYRCASSPAGGARNQPQHFGDGTRLSIL.